This TCR beta chain was identified in a study of beta chain features in type 1 diabetes. As every portion of the isolated RNA was reverse transcribed, the sequencing read expressed TCRB transcripts. Produced via immunoSEQ multiplex PCR; TCRdb's table is partial and in-frame only. This table holds 150,000 to 190,000 clones, 10% found once. Findings of the study overall: Whether TCRB rearrangement is influenced by HLA type went unresolved here. Patients with type 1 diabetes carried fewer insertions and had more deletions at their VDJ junctions. All four CD4+ subsets from Type 1 diabetes patients carried moderately but significantly shorter TCRB CDR3s.

The CDR3 is 15 residues long. Between the trimmed V and J ends, which lost 2 bases and 0 bases, there was a span of 10 bases. CDR1 is SGHVS, CDR2 FNYEAQ, per germline. Sampling consisted of one heparinised blood draw per donor, averaging approximately 120 mL. The authors obtained over 98% purity in all sorted populations. A few counts support this clone. Antigen specificity is unknown. This chain uses TRBV7-6 with TRBJ2-5; D is unresolved. The receptor was isolated from a man aged 30 to 45 with type 1 diabetes. The sequenced sample was central memory CD4+ T cells from blood. The CDR3 region is CASSLTAQYQETQYF. For the CDR3, the DNA is TGTGCCAGCAGCTTAACCGCTCAGTACCAAGAGACCCAGTACTTC. The entire variable domain, with the rest obtained from reference TRBV7-6 and TRBJ2-5, is as follows: GAGVSQSPRYKVTKRGQDVALRCDPISGHVSLYWYRQALGQGPEFLTYFNYEAQQDKSGLPNDRFSAERPEGSISTLTIQRTEQRDSAMYRCASSLTAQYQETQYFGPGTRLLVL.